This T cell receptor (beta chain) was profiled in a study of sequential checkpoint blockade in melanoma. At the level of the study: Patients were randomized 1:1 to nivolumab-then-ipilimumab or ipilimumab-then-nivolumab first-line. Both treatment sequences were followed by maintenance nivolumab.

Data came from immunoSEQ multiplex PCR; TCRdb stores just in-frame clones and leaves some out. The sample lists fewer than 20,000 clones; around 82% were seen once. V lost 1 base, J lost 0 bases, and 7 bases lay in between. The germline V gene has CDR1 LGHNA and CDR2 YSLEER. The CDR3 extends over 14 amino acids. This sample's treatment: randomized to nivolumab then ipilimumab (arm A) or the reverse (arm B). DNA-damaging chemotherapy had not been given to any patient beforehand. Live CD3+CD8+ CD19− CD56− cells were sorted from PBMCs. The receptor was isolated from a human donor with melanoma. Sample: CD8+ T cells sorted from blood (inferred from file names), taken from a patient given nivolumab and ipilimumab in sequence. The V gene is TRBV4-3, the J gene TRBJ2-7, with a tentative D call TRBD1 (6 bases). This CDR3 is CASSQAQGSYEQYF. CDR3 coding DNA: TGCGCCAGCAGCCAAGCACAGGGCTCCTACGAGCAGTACTTC.